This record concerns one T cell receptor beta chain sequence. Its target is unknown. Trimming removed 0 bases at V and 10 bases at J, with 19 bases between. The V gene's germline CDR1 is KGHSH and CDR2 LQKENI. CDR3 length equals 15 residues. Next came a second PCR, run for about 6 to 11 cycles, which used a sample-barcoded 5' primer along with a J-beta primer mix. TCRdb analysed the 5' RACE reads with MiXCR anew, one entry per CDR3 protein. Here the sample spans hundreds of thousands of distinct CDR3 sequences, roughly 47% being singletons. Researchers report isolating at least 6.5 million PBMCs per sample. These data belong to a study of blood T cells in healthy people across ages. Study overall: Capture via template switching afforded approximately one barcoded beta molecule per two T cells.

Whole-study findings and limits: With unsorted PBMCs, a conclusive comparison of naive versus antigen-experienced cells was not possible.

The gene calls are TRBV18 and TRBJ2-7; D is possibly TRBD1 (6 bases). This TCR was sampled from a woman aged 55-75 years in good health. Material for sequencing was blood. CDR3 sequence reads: CASSPPKQGSEAQYF. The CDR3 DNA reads TGTGCCAGCTCACCACCAAAACAGGGATCGGAGGCCCAGTACTTC.